The T cell receptor beta chain described here comes from a study of tumor and adjacent non-tumor tissue in lung cancer. At the level of the study: Each sample yielded 3.5 million to 5 million productive TCRbeta reads on average. Regarding the study as a whole: Tumor repertoires had a smaller top 100 clone share than normal lung. Higher tumor TCR diversity was associated with shorter survival.

TCRbeta libraries were built with three rounds of nested PCR, modified from ARM-PCR. One entry per CDR3 protein results from TCRdb running MiXCR on the multiplex PCR reads. The sample records 65,000 to 95,000 distinct CDR3 sequences, around 75% being singletons. Regarding this clonotype: Its antigen is unknown. Mismatch with germline at one junction end may stem from a read error.

This sample's RNA came from whole unsorted tissue. The source is a woman aged 50 to 60 with non-small cell lung cancer. Input material: lung tumor tissue.

CDR3 protein: CSARGVVAALTDAQYF. The DNA of the CDR3 is TGCAGTGCTAGAGGCGTGGTAGCGGCGCTCACAGATGCGCAGTATTTT. This chain joins TRBV20-1 and TRBJ2-3, with a weak D call TRBD2 (6 bases). Germline V gene data show CDR1 as DFQATT and CDR2 as SNEGSKA (reference sequence). The CDR3 has 16 residues.